This T cell receptor (beta chain) appears in the sequencing data of a study of blood T cell repertoires in COVID-19. At the level of the study: COVID-19 samples collected from the United States, Italy and Spain covered acute and convalescent phases.

J was trimmed by 3 bases and V by 4 bases; bases with no gene match: 7. The CDR3 is 18 amino acids. CDR1 LGHDT and CDR2 YNNKEL come from the germline V gene (reference sequence). In the authors' workflow: Estimation of nucleated cell counts was performed using reference gene primer amplification. Some clones are missing from TCRdb's copy, which holds only in-frame ones; the method was immunoSEQ multiplex PCR. V and J calls and clone size are those listed in that table; D and trimming were worked out from the DNA. The sample contains some 56,000 clones, 89% of which appear only once. The source of this sequence is a human donor in a cohort sampled during active COVID-19. This chain uses TRBV3-1 (or the pseudogene TRBV3-2) with TRBJ2-2; TRBD2 matches 14 bases. The specimen sequenced was peripheral blood. The CDR3 DNA reads TGTGCCAGCAGCCCCCTCGGACTAGCGGGGGGACACACCGGGGAGCTGTTTTTT. Amino acids: CASSPLGLAGGHTGELFF.